This entry describes one T cell receptor (beta chain). The CDR3 is cut off 3 residues early in the read; its end comes from the germline J gene. The data stem from a study of T cells in women clearing cervical HPV infection. For the study at large: Controls were women whose single incident HPV16 infection cleared within 12 months without precancer or cancer. Blood came at first lesion visit for cases, post-clearance for controls.

Produced via immunoSEQ multiplex PCR; TCRdb's table is partial and in-frame only. The table lists about 39,000 clones, with around 4.7% in the top ten. CDR3 length: 16 residues. The germline V gene has CDR1 MNHNS and CDR2 SASEGT. V was pared by 4 bases and J by 9 bases, with 8 bases of the junction left unmatched. The sequence was collected from a woman aged 18 to 75 with a cervical HPV16 infection that either progressed to CIN3+ or cleared (not recorded which). The sequencing input was blood buffy coat. This sequence joins TRBV6-1 and TRBJ1-6; 11 nucleotides agree with TRBD1. The CDR3 DNA, read in part, is TGTGCCAGCAGTGGTAGGACAGGGGGCGGAGGTTCACCC. Its protein is CASSGRTGGGGSP. The full CDR3 sequence reads CASSGRTGGGGSPLHF.